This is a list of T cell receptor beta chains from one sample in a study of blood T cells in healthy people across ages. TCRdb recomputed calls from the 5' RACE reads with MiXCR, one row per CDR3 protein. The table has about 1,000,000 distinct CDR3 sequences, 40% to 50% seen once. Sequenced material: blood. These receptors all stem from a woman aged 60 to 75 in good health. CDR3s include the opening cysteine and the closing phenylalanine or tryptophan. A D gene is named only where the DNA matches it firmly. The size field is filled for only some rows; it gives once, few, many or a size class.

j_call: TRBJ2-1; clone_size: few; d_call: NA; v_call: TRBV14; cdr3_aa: CASSQGTRHNEQFF; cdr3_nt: TGTGCCAGCAGCCAAGGGACCAGGCACAATGAGCAGTTCTTC
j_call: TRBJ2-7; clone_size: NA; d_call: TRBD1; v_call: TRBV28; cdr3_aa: CASSRQGTNPEQYF; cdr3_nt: TGTGCCAGCAGCCGACAGGGGACGAATCCCGAGCAGTACTTC
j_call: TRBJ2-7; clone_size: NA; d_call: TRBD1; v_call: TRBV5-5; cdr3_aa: CASSLKQGGVYEQYF; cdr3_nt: TGTGCCAGCAGCTTGAAACAGGGGGGTGTCTACGAGCAGTACTTC
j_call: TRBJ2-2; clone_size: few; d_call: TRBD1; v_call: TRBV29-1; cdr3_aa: CSVAQGAAGELFF; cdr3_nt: TGCAGCGTTGCGCAGGGGGCCGCCGGGGAGCTGTTTTTT
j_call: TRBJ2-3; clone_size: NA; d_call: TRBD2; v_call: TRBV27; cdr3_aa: CASSSPGLAGYTDTQYF; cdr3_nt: TGTGCCAGCAGTTCACCGGGACTAGCGGGATACACAGATACGCAGTATTTT
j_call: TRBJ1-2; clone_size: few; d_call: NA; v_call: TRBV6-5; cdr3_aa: CASSYSGDLGYGYTF; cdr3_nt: TGTGCCAGCAGTTACTCAGGGGACCTCGGCTATGGCTACACCTTC
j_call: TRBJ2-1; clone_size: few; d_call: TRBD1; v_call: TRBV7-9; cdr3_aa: CASSLGDRGWYNEQFF; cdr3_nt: TGTGCCAGCAGCTTAGGAGACAGGGGTTGGTACAATGAGCAGTTCTTC
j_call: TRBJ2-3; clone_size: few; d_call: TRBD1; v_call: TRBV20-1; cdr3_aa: CSALRGSVDTQYF; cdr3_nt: TGCAGTGCCCTCAGGGGGTCCGTAGATACGCAGTATTTT
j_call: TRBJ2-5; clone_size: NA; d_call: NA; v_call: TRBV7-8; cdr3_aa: CASSIGTEQETQYF; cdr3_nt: TGTGCCAGCAGCATAGGGACGGAGCAAGAGACCCAGTACTTC
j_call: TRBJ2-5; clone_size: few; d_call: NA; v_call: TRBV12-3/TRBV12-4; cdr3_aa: CASGKDLRIGETQYF; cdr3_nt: TGTGCCAGCGGAAAGGACCTAAGAATAGGAGAGACCCAGTACTTC
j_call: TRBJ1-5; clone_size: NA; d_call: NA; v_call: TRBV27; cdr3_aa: CASSSWENQPQHF; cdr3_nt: TGTGCCAGCAGTTCATGGGAGAATCAGCCCCAGCATTTT
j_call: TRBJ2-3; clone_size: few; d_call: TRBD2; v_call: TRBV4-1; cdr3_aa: CASSQAAAGGYADTQYF; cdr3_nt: TGCGCCAGCAGCCAGGCTGCAGCGGGAGGCTACGCAGATACGCAGTATTTT